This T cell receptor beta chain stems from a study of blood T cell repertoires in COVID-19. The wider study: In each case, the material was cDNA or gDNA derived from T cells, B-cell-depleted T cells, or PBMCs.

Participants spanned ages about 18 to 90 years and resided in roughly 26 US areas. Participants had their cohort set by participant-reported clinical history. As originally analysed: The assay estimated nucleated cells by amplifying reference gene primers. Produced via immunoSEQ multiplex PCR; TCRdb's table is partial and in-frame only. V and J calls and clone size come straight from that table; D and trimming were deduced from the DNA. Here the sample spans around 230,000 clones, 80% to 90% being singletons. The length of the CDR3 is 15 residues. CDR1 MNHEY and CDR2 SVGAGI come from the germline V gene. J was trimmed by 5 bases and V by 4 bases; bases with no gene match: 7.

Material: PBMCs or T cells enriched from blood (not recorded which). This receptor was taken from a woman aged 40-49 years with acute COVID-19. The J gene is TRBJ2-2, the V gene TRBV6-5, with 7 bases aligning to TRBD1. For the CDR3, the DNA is TGTGCCAGCAGTTCCCAAACAGGGGTGACCGGGGAGCTGTTTTTT. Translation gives CASSSQTGVTGELFF.